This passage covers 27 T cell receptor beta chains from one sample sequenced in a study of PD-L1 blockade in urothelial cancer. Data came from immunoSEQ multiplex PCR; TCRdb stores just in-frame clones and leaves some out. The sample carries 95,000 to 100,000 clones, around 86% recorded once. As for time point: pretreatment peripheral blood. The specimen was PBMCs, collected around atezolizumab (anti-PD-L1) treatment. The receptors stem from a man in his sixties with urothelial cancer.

The CDR3 is CASSATSGGVYEQYF. CDR3 DNA: TGTGCCAGCAGCGCAACTAGCGGGGGGGTGTACGAGCAGTACTTC. The chain is built from TRBV7-2 and TRBJ2-7; TRBD2 agrees at 13 bases. Trimming took 5 bases from V and 4 from J; bases not matched to a gene: 5. This CDR3 region has 15 residues. Germline CDR1 SGHTA, CDR2 FQGNSA.

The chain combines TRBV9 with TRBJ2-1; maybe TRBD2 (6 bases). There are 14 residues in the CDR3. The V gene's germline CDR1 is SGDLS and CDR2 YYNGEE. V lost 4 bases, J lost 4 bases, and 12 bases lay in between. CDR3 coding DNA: TGTGCCAGCAGCTTCACACTAGCTTACAATGAGCAGTTCTTC. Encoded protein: CASSFTLAYNEQFF. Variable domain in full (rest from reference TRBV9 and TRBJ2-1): DSGVTQTPKHLITATGQRVTLRCSPRSGDLSVYWYQQSLDQGLQFLIQYYNGEERAKGNILERFSAQQFPDLHSELNLSSLELGDSALYFCASSFTLAYNEQFFGPGTRLTVL.

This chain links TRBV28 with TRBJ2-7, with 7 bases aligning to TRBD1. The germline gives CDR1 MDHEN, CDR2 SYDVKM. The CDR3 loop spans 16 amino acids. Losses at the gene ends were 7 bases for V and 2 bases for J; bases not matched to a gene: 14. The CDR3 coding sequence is TGTGCCAGCACCGGTTTGGAGACAGGGATTCCCTACGAGCAGTACTTC. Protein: CASTGLETGIPYEQYF.

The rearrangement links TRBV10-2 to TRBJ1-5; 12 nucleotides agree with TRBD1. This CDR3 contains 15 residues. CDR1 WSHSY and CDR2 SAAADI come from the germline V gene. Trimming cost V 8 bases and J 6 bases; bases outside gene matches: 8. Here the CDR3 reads CASCEGQGAVQPQHF. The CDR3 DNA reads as TGCGCCAGCTGCGAGGGACAGGGGGCGGTTCAGCCCCAGCATTTT.

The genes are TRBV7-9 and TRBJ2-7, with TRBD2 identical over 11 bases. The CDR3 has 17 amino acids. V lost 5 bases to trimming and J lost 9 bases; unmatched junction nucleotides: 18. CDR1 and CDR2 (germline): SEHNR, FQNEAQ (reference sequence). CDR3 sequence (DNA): TGTGCCAGCAGCCCACACTTAGCGGGAGGGCCCGTTTCGGGGCAGTACTTC. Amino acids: CASSPHLAGGPVSGQYF.

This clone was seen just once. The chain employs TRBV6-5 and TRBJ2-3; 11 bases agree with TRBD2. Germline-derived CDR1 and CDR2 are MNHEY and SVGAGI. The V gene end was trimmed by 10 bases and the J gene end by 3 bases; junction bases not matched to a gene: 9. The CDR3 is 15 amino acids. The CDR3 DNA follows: TGTGCCACCAGAATTAGCGGGGGGGCAACAGATACGCAGTATTTT. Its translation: CATRISGGATDTQYF.

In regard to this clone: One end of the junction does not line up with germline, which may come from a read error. This CDR3 reads CATSRGGPTDTQYF. The CDR3 DNA is TGTGCCACCAGCCGGGGGGGGCCCACAGATACGCAGTATTTT. The chain couples TRBV7-2 to TRBJ2-3, with 8 bases identical to TRBD2. Looked up from germline, CDR1 is SGHTA and CDR2 is FQGNSA. This CDR3 contains 14 residues.

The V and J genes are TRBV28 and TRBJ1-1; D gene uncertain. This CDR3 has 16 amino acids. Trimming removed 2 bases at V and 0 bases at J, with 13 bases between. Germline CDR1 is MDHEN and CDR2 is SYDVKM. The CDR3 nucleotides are TGTGCCAGCAGTTTAACCGACTTAGTTATGAACACTGAAGCTTTCTTT. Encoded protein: CASSLTDLVMNTEAFF.

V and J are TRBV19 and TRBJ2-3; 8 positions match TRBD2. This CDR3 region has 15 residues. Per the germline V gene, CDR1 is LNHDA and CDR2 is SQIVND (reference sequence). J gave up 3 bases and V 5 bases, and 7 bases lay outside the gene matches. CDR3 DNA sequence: TGTGCCAGTAGTGAGGATCGGGGGGGAACAGATACGCAGTATTTT. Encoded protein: CASSEDRGGTDTQYF.

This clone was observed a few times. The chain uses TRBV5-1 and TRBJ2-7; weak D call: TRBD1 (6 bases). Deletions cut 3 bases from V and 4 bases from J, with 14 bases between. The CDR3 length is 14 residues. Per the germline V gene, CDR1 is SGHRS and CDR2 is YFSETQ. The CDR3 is CASSSTGFGYEQYF. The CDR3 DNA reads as TGCGCCAGCAGCTCGACAGGATTTGGGTACGAGCAGTACTTC.

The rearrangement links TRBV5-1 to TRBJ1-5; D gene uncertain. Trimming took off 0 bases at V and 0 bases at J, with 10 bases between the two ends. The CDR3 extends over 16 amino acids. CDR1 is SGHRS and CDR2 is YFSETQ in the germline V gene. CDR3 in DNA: TGCGCCAGCAGCTTGGGGAACAGCTATAGCAATCAGCCCCAGCATTTT. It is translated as CASSLGNSYSNQPQHF. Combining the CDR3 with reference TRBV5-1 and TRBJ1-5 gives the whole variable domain KAGVTQTPRYLIKTRGQQVTLSCSPISGHRSVSWYQQTPGQGLQFLFEYFSETQRNKGNFPGRFSGRQFSNSRSEMNVSTLELGDSALYLCASSLGNSYSNQPQHFGDGTRLSIL.

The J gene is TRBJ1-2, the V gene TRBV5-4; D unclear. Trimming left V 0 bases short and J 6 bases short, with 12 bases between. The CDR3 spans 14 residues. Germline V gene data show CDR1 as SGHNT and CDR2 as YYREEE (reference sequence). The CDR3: CASSLAGGLNGYTF. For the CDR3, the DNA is TGTGCCAGCAGCTTGGCCGGCGGACTAAATGGCTACACCTTC.

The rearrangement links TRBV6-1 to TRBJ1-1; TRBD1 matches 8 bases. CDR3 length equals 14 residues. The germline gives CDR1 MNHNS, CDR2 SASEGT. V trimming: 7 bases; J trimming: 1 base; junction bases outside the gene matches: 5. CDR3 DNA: TGTGCCAGCACCCGGACAGGGCCGAACACTGAAGCTTTCTTT. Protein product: CASTRTGPNTEAFF.

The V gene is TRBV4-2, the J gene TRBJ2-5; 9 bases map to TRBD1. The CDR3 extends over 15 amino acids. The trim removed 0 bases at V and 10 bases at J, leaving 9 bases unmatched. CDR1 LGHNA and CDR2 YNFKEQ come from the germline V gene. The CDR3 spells CASSQEPGQGRIQYF. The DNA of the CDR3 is TGTGCCAGCAGCCAAGAACCGGGACAGGGTAGAATCCAGTACTTC.

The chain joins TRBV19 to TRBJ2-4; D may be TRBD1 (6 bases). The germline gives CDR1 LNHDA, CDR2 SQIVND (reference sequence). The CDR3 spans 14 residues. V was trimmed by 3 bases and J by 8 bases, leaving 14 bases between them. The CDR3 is CASSIVRAGDIQYF. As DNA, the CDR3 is TGTGCCAGTAGTATTGTGCGGGCAGGGGACATTCAGTACTTC.

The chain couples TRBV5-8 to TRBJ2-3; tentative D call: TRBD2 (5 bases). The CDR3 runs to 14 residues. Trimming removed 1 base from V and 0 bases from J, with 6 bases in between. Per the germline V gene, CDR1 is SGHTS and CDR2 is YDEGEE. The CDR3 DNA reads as TGTGCCAGCAGCTTGAGAGGGAGCACAGATACGCAGTATTTT. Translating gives CASSLRGSTDTQYF.

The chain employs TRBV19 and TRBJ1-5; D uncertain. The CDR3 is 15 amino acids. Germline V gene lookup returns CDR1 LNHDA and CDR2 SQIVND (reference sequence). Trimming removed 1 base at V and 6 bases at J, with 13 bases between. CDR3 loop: CASSIGRAATQPQHF. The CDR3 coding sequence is TGTGCCAGTAGTATAGGGAGGGCAGCTACTCAGCCCCAGCATTTT.

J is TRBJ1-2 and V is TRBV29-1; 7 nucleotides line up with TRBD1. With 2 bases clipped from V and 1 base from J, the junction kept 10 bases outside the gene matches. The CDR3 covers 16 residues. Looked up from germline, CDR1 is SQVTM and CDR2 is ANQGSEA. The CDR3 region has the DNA TGCAGCGTTGAAAAACGACAGGGAGGACTTAACTATGGCTACACCTTC. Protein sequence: CSVEKRQGGLNYGYTF.

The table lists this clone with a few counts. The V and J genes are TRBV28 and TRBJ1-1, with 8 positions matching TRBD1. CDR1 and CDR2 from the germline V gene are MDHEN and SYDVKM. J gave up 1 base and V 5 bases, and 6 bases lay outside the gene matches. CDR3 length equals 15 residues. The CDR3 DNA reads TGTGCCAGCAGTCTAACCGGGACAGGGAACACTGAAGCTTTCTTT. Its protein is CASSLTGTGNTEAFF.

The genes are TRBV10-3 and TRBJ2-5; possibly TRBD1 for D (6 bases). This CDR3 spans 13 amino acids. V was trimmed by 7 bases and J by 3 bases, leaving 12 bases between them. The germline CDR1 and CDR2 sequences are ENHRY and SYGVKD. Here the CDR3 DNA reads TGTGCCATCATGGGGACAAGCAAAGAGACCCAGTACTTC. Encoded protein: CAIMGTSKETQYF.

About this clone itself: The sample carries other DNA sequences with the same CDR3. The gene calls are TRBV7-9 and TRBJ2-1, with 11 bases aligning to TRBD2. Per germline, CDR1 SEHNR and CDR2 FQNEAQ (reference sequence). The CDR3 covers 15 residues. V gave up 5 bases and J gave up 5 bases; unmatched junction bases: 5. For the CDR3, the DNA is TGTGCCAGCAGCCCCGGGACTAGCGGAGACAATGAGCAGTTCTTC. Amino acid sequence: CASSPGTSGDNEQFF.

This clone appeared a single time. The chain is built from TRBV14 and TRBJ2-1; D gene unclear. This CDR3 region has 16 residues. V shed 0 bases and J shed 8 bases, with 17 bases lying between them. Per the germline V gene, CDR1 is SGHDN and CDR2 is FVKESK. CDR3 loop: CASSQDPTQRRDEQFF. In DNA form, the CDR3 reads TGTGCCAGCAGCCAAGATCCTACTCAGAGGAGAGATGAGCAGTTCTTC.

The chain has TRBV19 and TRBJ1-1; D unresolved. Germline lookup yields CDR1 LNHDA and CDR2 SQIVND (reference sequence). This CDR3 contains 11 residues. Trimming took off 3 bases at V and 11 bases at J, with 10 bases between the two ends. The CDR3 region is CASSMTFGAFF. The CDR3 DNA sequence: TGTGCCAGTAGTATGACTTTTGGCGCTTTCTTT.

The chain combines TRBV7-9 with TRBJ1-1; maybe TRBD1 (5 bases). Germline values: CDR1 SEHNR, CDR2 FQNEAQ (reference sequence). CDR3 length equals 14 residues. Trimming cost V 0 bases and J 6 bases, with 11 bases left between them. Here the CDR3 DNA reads TGTGCCAGCAGCTTAGCGCAGGGAAATTCTGAAGCTTTCTTT. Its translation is CASSLAQGNSEAFF.

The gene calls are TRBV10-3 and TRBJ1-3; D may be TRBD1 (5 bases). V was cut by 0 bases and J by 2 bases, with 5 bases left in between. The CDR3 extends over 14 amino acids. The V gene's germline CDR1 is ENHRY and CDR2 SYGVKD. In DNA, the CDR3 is TGTGCCATCAGTGAGTCGACAGCTGGAAACACCATATATTTT. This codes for CAISESTAGNTIYF.

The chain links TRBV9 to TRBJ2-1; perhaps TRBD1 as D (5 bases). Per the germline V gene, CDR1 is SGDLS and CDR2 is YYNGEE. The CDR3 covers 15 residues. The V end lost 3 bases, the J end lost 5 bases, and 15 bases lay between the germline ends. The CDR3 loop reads CASSATGFGDNEQFF. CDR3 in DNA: TGTGCCAGCAGCGCTACAGGATTTGGGGACAATGAGCAGTTCTTC.

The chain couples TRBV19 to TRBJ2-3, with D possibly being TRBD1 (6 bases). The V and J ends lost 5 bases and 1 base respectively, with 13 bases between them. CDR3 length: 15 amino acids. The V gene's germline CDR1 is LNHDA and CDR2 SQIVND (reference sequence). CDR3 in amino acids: CASSPRRQGTDTQYF. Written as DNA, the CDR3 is TGTGCCAGTAGTCCCCGGAGACAGGGCACAGATACGCAGTATTTT.